This T cell receptor (beta chain) was found in a study of technical replicates of blood from four donors. Germline loops: CDR1 SGHTA, CDR2 FQGNSA. This CDR3 is 16 amino acids long. After removal of 0 bases from V and 5 bases from J, the junction contained 7 bases not matched to a gene. Produced via immunoSEQ multiplex PCR; TCRdb's table is partial and in-frame only. The sample includes about 83,000 clones, over 90% of them seen just once. V and J are TRBV7-2 and TRBJ2-7, with 10 bases identical to TRBD2. The specimen was T cells isolated from PBMCs. This receptor was identified in a human donor in good health. The CDR3 DNA follows: TGTGCCAGCAGCTTAGCGCCGGGACTAGCGATTGACGAGCAGTACTTC. This sequence encodes CASSLAPGLAIDEQYF. Based on the CDR3 plus reference TRBV7-2 and TRBJ2-7, the full variable domain is GAGVSQSPSNKVTEKGKDVELRCDPISGHTALYWYRQSLGQGLEFLIYFQGNSAPDKSGLPSDRFSAERTGGSVSTLTIQRTQQEDSAVYLCASSLAPGLAIDEQYFGPGTRLTVT.